The entry below describes one TCR beta chain. TCRdb reanalysed the RT-PCR reads using MiXCR and keeps one entry per CDR3 protein. Here the sample spans around 790,000 distinct CDR3 sequences, around 21% being singletons. This CDR3 is 15 amino acids long. V lost 4 bases to trimming and J lost 5 bases; unmatched junction nucleotides: 10. Germline-derived CDR1 and CDR2 are MGHRA and YSYEKL. This entry comes from a study of response to subunit inactivated influenza vaccine. This TCR was recovered from a man aged 45-60 years who received an inactivated influenza vaccine. The input for sequencing was PBMCs from blood, taken more than 4 days after vaccination. The genes are TRBV4-1 and TRBJ2-5; TRBD1 aligns across 7 bases. The CDR3 DNA follows: TGCGCCAGCAGCCTGGGTGACAGGGTATGGGAGACCCAGTACTTC. The encoded protein is CASSLGDRVWETQYF.